This T cell receptor (beta chain) was obtained from a study of T-cell memory formation after mild COVID-19. Comment on this clonotype: No antigen is known for it.

Overall study findings and caveats: Some responding clones appeared in pre-infection memory, suggesting cross-reactive memory joined. Mostly located in CM and EM were contracting CD4+ clones, with contracting CD8+ clones located in EMRA.

The trim removed 4 bases at V and 4 bases at J, leaving 5 bases unmatched. Germline V gene data show CDR1 as SEHNR and CDR2 as FQNEAQ (reference sequence). There are 15 residues in the CDR3. 5'RACE with constant-segment primers yielded barcoded, UMI-tagged TCR alpha and TCR beta cDNA libraries. Using its own MiXCR run on the 5' RACE reads, TCRdb lists one record per CDR3 protein. Of hundreds of thousands of distinct CDR3 sequences detected, about 20% appear once; the ten largest clones hold about 8.7%. The source is an adult woman who had mild COVID-19 (a few samples of this study predate the infection). Cell type and time point are not known. The chain employs TRBV7-9 and TRBJ1-2, with 11 bases matching TRBD1. The sample comprised PBMCs or a T cell subset sorted from them (not recorded which). The chain's CDR3 is CASSSGTGGSYGYTF. The CDR3 nucleotides are TGTGCCAGCAGCTCGGGGACAGGGGGAAGCTATGGCTACACCTTC.